A selection of T cell receptor beta chains follows, all from one sample in a study of blood T cell repertoires in COVID-19. Clones were sequenced by immunoSEQ multiplex PCR, and TCRdb holds only the in-frame ones, with some missing. The table has about 98,000 clones, around 80% seen once; the top ten hold roughly 25%. The sequencing input was peripheral blood. The receptors originated from a man between 65 and 85 years old with acute or convalescent COVID-19. CDR3s include the opening cysteine and the closing phenylalanine or tryptophan. Each record gives: J gene, clone size, V gene, D gene, CDR3 DNA, CDR3 protein. A D gene is named only where the DNA matches it firmly. A clone size is listed for some rows: how often the clone was seen (once, few, many), or a class if it is expanded.

j_call: TRBJ2-1; clone_size: once; v_call: TRBV5-1; d_call: TRBD2; cdr3_nt: TGCGCCAGCAGCCCCTTAGCGGGCTCCTACAATGAGCAGTTCTTC; cdr3_aa: CASSPLAGSYNEQFF
j_call: TRBJ1-1; clone_size: .; v_call: TRBV27; d_call: TRBD1; cdr3_nt: TGTGCCAGCACCATTTCAGGACAGGGAATGATGAACACTGAAGCTTTCTTT; cdr3_aa: CASTISGQGMMNTEAFF
j_call: TRBJ2-3; clone_size: .; v_call: TRBV29-1; d_call: TRBD2; cdr3_nt: TGCAGCGTTGGAGCGGGGTGGGCGATGCCAGATACGCAGTATTTT; cdr3_aa: CSVGAGWAMPDTQYF
j_call: TRBJ1-4; clone_size: .; v_call: TRBV6-6; d_call: TRBD1; cdr3_nt: TGTGCCAGCAAACCACCGCAGGGGGCTGAAAAACTGTTTTTT; cdr3_aa: CASKPPQGAEKLFF
j_call: TRBJ1-1; clone_size: .; v_call: TRBV11-3; d_call: .; cdr3_nt: TGTGCCAGCAGCTTAGCCAGGAACACTGAAGCTTTCTTT; cdr3_aa: CASSLARNTEAFF
j_call: TRBJ2-1; clone_size: .; v_call: TRBV5-4; d_call: .; cdr3_nt: TGTGCCAGCAGCTTGGAGGGGCTAGAACCTTACTACAATGAGCAGTTCTTC; cdr3_aa: CASSLEGLEPYYNEQFF
j_call: TRBJ2-2; clone_size: .; v_call: TRBV4-2; d_call: TRBD2; cdr3_nt: TGTGCCAGCAGCCAAGATCGGTATTCGCGGGAGAATAAAGCCGGGGAGCTGTTTTTT; cdr3_aa: CASSQDRYSRENKAGELFF
j_call: TRBJ1-5; clone_size: .; v_call: TRBV7-2; d_call: .; cdr3_nt: TGTGCCAGCAGCCCGGTCTCTAGCAATCAGCCCCAGCATTTT; cdr3_aa: CASSPVSSNQPQHF
j_call: TRBJ2-1; clone_size: .; v_call: TRBV6-1; d_call: .; cdr3_nt: TGTGCCAGCAGTGAAGGTGGCTCCAACAATGAGCAGTTCTTC; cdr3_aa: CASSEGGSNNEQFF
j_call: TRBJ2-5; clone_size: .; v_call: TRBV5-1; d_call: .; cdr3_nt: TGCGCCAGCAGCTTGGCGTTTGGGGGGCAAGAGACCCAGTACTTC; cdr3_aa: CASSLAFGGQETQYF
j_call: TRBJ1-5; clone_size: .; v_call: TRBV28; d_call: .; cdr3_nt: TGTGCCAGCAGTTTCGGACAGTCGGGCAATCAGCCCCAGCATTTT; cdr3_aa: CASSFGQSGNQPQHF
j_call: TRBJ2-5; clone_size: .; v_call: TRBV24-1; d_call: .; cdr3_nt: TGTGCCACCAGTGATCCCCTCTTTGGGAGCGGGACCCAGTACTTC; cdr3_aa: CATSDPLFGSGTQYF
j_call: TRBJ2-7; clone_size: .; v_call: TRBV1; d_call: .; cdr3_nt: TGCACCAGCAGCCATGGGTGGGAGACTAGCGGTTCCTACGAGCAGTACTTC; cdr3_aa: CTSSHGWETSGSYEQYF
j_call: TRBJ2-4; clone_size: .; v_call: TRBV10-2; d_call: TRBD2; cdr3_nt: TGCGCCAGCACCGAGGTAGCGGGGGGACTAGCCAAAAACATTCAGTACTTC; cdr3_aa: CASTEVAGGLAKNIQYF
j_call: TRBJ2-6; clone_size: .; v_call: TRBV19; d_call: TRBD2; cdr3_nt: TGTGCCAGGTCGGGGGGGTGTAGTGGGGCCAACGTCCTGACTTTC; cdr3_aa: CARSGGCSGANVLTF
j_call: TRBJ2-2; clone_size: .; v_call: TRBV2; d_call: .; cdr3_nt: TGTGCCAGCAGTGGAGTCGAGGAGCTGTTTTTT; cdr3_aa: CASSGVEELFF
j_call: TRBJ2-7; clone_size: .; v_call: TRBV28; d_call: TRBD2; cdr3_nt: TGTGCCAGCAGTTGGGCCGGGACTAGCAGCTACGAGCAGTACTTC; cdr3_aa: CASSWAGTSSYEQYF
j_call: TRBJ1-6; clone_size: .; v_call: TRBV9; d_call: .; cdr3_nt: TGTGCCAGCAGCGTCGGTAGTTCACCCCTCCACTTT; cdr3_aa: CASSVGSSPLHF
j_call: TRBJ1-4; clone_size: .; v_call: TRBV27; d_call: TRBD1; cdr3_nt: TGTGCCAGCAGTTTATCGCCCAGAGGACAGGGGGCGGAAAGAGAAAAACTGTTTTTT; cdr3_aa: CASSLSPRGQGAEREKLFF
j_call: TRBJ1-6; clone_size: .; v_call: TRBV27; d_call: .; cdr3_nt: TGTGCCAGCAGTTTGCGCCTAGGTGGGAATTCACCCCTCCACTTT; cdr3_aa: CASSLRLGGNSPLHF
j_call: TRBJ2-5; clone_size: .; v_call: TRBV27; d_call: TRBD2; cdr3_nt: TGTGCCAGCAGTTCACGCGGGAGGGCCCCCGAGACCCAGTACTTC; cdr3_aa: CASSSRGRAPETQYF
j_call: TRBJ2-1; clone_size: few; v_call: TRBV7-3; d_call: .; cdr3_nt: TGTGCCAGCAGCTTAACAGGGGATCGTAGGACAAGGGGAAACAATGAGCAGTTCTTC; cdr3_aa: CASSLTGDRRTRGNNEQFF
j_call: TRBJ2-7; clone_size: .; v_call: TRBV30; d_call: TRBD2; cdr3_nt: TGTGCCTGGAGTGTGGGCGGGAGGAGGGGCTACGAGCAGTACTTC; cdr3_aa: CAWSVGGRRGYEQYF
j_call: TRBJ1-3; clone_size: .; v_call: TRBV3-1/TRBV3-2; d_call: .; cdr3_nt: TGTGCCAGCACAAACTCTGGAAACACCATATATTTT; cdr3_aa: CASTNSGNTIYF
j_call: TRBJ2-2; clone_size: .; v_call: TRBV28; d_call: TRBD2; cdr3_nt: TGTGCCAGCAGTTTATTGACAACCTATTTAGCGGGGAACACCGGGGAGCTGTTTTTT; cdr3_aa: CASSLLTTYLAGNTGELFF
j_call: TRBJ2-3; clone_size: .; v_call: TRBV5-6; d_call: TRBD1; cdr3_nt: TGTGCCAGCAGCCGTTCACAGGGGGTCACAGATACGCAGTATTTT; cdr3_aa: CASSRSQGVTDTQYF
j_call: TRBJ2-7; clone_size: .; v_call: TRBV2; d_call: TRBD2; cdr3_nt: TGTGCCAGCAGCGGCGGGGGAGACGAGCAGTACTTC; cdr3_aa: CASSGGGDEQYF
j_call: TRBJ2-3; clone_size: .; v_call: TRBV5-1; d_call: TRBD2; cdr3_nt: TGCGCCAGCAGCGCCCGGACTAGCGGGAGAGATACGCAGTATTTT; cdr3_aa: CASSARTSGRDTQYF
j_call: TRBJ1-1; clone_size: .; v_call: TRBV14; d_call: .; cdr3_nt: TGTGCCAGCAGCCAGGGACACCTGAACACTGAAGCTTTCTTT; cdr3_aa: CASSQGHLNTEAFF
j_call: TRBJ2-2; clone_size: .; v_call: TRBV7-8; d_call: TRBD1; cdr3_nt: TGTGCCAGCAGGCCAGGGGGAACCGGGGAGCTGTTTTTT; cdr3_aa: CASRPGGTGELFF
j_call: TRBJ2-1; clone_size: .; v_call: TRBV5-5; d_call: TRBD2; cdr3_nt: TGTGCCAGCAGCCTCGGGGGACTAGCAGGTTTCGGTGAGCAGTTCTTC; cdr3_aa: CASSLGGLAGFGEQFF
j_call: TRBJ1-1; clone_size: once; v_call: TRBV4-2; d_call: .; cdr3_nt: TGTGCCAGCAGCCAGGCCGGGGGGGATAGTGGCACTGAAGCTTTCTTT; cdr3_aa: CASSQAGGDSGTEAFF
j_call: TRBJ2-3; clone_size: .; v_call: TRBV7-8; d_call: TRBD2; cdr3_nt: TGTGCCAGCAGCTTAGTAATGGGGGGGGTCGCAGATACGCAGTATTTT; cdr3_aa: CASSLVMGGVADTQYF